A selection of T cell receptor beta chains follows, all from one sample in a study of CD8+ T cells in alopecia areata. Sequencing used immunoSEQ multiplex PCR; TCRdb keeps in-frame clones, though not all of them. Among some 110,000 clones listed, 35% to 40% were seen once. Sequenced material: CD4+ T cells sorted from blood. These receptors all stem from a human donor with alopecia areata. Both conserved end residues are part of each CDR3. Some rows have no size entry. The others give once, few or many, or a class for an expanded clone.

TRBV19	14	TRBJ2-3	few	CASIDGGATDTQYF
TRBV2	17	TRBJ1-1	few	CASIPTGAPRTNTEAFF
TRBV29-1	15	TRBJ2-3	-	CSAIGGGAGTDTQYF
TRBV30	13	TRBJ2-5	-	CAWSIGYQETQYF
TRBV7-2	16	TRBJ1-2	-	CASSLVGGRGGYGYTF
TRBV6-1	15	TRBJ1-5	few	CASSEMVAVTQPQHF
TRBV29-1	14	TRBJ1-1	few	CSVDGPGLGTEAFF
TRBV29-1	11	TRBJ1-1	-	CSVEQGIRAFF
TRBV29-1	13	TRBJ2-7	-	CSAQTGGSYEQYF
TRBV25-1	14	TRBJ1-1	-	CASSERAGSTEAFF
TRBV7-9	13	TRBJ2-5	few	CASSSQFGETQYF
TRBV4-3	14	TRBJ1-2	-	CASSQVRGNYGYTF
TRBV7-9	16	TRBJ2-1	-	CASSFETGLADNEQFF
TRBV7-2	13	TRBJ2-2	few	CASSLENTGELFF
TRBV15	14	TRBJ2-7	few	CATSRTRGAYEQYF
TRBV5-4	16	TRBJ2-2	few	CASSLGSRTNTGELFF
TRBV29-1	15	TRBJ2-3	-	CSALPGRGSTDTQYF
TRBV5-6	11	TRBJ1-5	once	CASSLRQPQHF
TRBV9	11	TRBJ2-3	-	CASSATDTQYF
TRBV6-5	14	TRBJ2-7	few	CASSSGSGAYEQYF
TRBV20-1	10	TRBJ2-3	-	CSAVKDTQYF
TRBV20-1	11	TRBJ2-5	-	CSAIVLGTQYF
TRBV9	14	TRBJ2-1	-	CASSTRNRGDEQFF
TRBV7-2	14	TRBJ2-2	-	CASSLVPLGGELFF
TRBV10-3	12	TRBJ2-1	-	CAIRDSLDAQFF
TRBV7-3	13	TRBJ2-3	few	CASSPPQTDTQYF
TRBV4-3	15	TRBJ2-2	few	CASSPEVVVTGELFF
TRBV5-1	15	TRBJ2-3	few	CASSLSSGSTDTQYF
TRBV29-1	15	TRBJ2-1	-	CSVAGLSSSYNEQFF
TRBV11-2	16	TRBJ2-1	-	CASSPLRGSSYNEQFF
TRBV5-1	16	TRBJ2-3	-	CASSLLSGTGTDTQYF
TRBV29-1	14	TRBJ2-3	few	CSVATSGDPDTQYF
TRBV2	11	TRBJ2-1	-	CASNSGNEQFF
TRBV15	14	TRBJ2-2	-	CATSRDLGPGELFF
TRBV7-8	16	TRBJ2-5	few	CASSLGTAGWVETQYF